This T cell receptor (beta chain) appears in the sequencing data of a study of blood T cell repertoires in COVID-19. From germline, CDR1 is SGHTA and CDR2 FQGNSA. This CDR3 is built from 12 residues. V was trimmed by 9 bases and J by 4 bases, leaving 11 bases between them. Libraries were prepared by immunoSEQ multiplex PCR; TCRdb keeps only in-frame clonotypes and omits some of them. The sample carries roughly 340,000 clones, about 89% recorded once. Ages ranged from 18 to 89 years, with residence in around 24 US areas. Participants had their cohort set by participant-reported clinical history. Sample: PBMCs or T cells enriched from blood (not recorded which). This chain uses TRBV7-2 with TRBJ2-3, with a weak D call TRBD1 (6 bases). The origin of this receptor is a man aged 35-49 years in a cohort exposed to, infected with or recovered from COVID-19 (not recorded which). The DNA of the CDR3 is TGTGCCAGTACAGGGAGCGCAGATACGCAGTATTTT. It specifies CASTGSADTQYF.